This T cell receptor (beta chain) was sequenced during a study of blood T cell repertoires in COVID-19. Study as a whole: The study drew acute and convalescent COVID-19 samples from the United States, Italy and Spain. From T cells, B-cell-depleted T cells, or PBMCs came the material, which was cDNA or gDNA.

TCRdb's table, derived via immunoSEQ multiplex PCR, lists solely in-frame clones and lacks some. The data show tens of thousands of clones, with 75% to 90% seen just once and around 10% held by the top ten. CDR3 length equals 13 residues. CDR1 MNHEY and CDR2 SVGAGI come from the germline V gene. V was trimmed by 6 bases and J by 2 bases, leaving 10 bases between them. V usage is TRBV6-5 and J usage is TRBJ1-2, with D tentatively TRBD1 (5 bases). The TCR was taken from a man of 80 years or more with acute or convalescent COVID-19. The sample was peripheral blood. For the CDR3, the DNA is TGTGCCAGCAGAAGACAGCTGAACTATGGCTACACCTTC. Translation gives CASRRQLNYGYTF.